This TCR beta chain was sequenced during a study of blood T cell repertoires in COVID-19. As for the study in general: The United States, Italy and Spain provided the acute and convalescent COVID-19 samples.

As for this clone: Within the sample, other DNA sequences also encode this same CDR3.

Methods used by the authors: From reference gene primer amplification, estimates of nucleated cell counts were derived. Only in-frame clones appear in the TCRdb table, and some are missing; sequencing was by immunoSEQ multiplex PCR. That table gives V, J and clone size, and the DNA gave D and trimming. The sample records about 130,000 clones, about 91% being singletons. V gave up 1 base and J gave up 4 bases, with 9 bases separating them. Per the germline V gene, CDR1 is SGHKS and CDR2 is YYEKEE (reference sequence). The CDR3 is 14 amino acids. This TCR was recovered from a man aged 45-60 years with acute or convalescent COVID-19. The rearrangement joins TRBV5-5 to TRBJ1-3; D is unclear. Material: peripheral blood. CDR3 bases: TGTGCCAGCAGCTTGCCCCTTAGCGGAAACACCATATATTTT. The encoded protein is CASSLPLSGNTIYF.